The rows below give T cell receptor beta chains drawn from one sample of a study of post-analysis software for immune sequencing data. One entry per CDR3 protein, called by TCRdb with MiXCR from the PCR reads. The sample includes roughly 620,000 distinct CDR3 sequences, around 40% of them seen just once. The sample consisted of blood. Receptors originate from a girl aged 10 to 17 with multiple sclerosis. Each CDR3 is given with its conserved first and last residue. The D gene is left open where the match is weak. For some rows the clone size is stated as once, few or many, or as a class when expanded; others skip it.

D: .; V: TRBV2; size: once; J: TRBJ1-2; CDR3: CASSGQAGYGYTF; DNA: TGTGCCAGCAGTGGACAAGCAGGGTATGGCTACACCTTC
D: TRBD2; V: TRBV4-2; size: .; J: TRBJ2-1; CDR3: CASSQAGLAGVLMADEQFF; DNA: TGTGCCAGCAGCCAAGCGGGACTAGCGGGAGTATTAATGGCGGATGAGCAGTTCTTC
D: .; V: TRBV5-1; size: .; J: TRBJ2-5; CDR3: CASSFGGISQETQYF; DNA: TGCGCCAGCAGCTTTGGCGGGATTAGCCAAGAGACCCAGTACTTC
D: .; V: TRBV5-1; size: .; J: TRBJ2-1; CDR3: CASSLDGVRGDEQFF; DNA: TGCGCCAGCAGCTTGGATGGGGTTCGGGGAGATGAGCAGTTCTTC
D: .; V: TRBV29-1; size: few; J: TRBJ1-1; CDR3: CSAELPRAENTEAFF; DNA: TGCAGCGCTGAACTCCCCCGGGCCGAGAACACTGAAGCTTTCTTT
D: TRBD1; V: TRBV7-2; size: .; J: TRBJ1-1; CDR3: CASSLAGQGRTEAFF; DNA: TGTGCCAGCAGCTTAGCGGGACAGGGGAGGACTGAAGCTTTCTTT
D: .; V: TRBV11-2; size: few; J: TRBJ2-5; CDR3: CASSLLGAGETQYF; DNA: TGTGCCAGCAGCTTACTGGGGGCGGGGGAGACCCAGTACTTC
D: TRBD1; V: TRBV7-2; size: many; J: TRBJ2-6; CDR3: CASSFGQAGANVLTF; DNA: TGTGCCAGCAGCTTTGGACAGGCTGGGGCCAACGTCCTGACTTTC
D: .; V: TRBV7-2; size: few; J: TRBJ2-6; CDR3: CASSLRPPRDGANVLTF; DNA: TGTGCCAGCAGCTTACGGCCACCTAGAGATGGGGCCAACGTCCTGACTTTC
D: .; V: TRBV7-9; size: .; J: TRBJ2-4; CDR3: CASSPRAYGQYF; DNA: TGTGCCAGCAGCCCTCGGGCGTACGGGCAGTACTTC
D: .; V: TRBV12-3/TRBV12-4; size: .; J: TRBJ2-5; CDR3: CASRTPTGETQYF; DNA: TGTGCCAGCAGAACTCCCACCGGAGAGACCCAGTACTTC
D: .; V: TRBV3-1; size: few; J: TRBJ2-7; CDR3: CASSQSPGEAYEQYF; DNA: TGTGCCAGCAGCCAATCCCCGGGAGAGGCCTACGAGCAGTACTTC
D: .; V: TRBV12-3/TRBV12-4; size: .; J: TRBJ1-2; CDR3: CASSFIGGYTF; DNA: TGTGCCAGCAGTTTTATCGGGGGCTACACCTTC
D: .; V: TRBV6-5; size: few; J: TRBJ1-2; CDR3: CAIKGAADGGTYGYTF; DNA: TGTGCCATCAAAGGGGCGGCTGACGGCGGAACTTATGGCTACACCTTC
D: .; V: TRBV7-2; size: few; J: TRBJ2-1; CDR3: CASSLEQANYNEQFF; DNA: TGTGCCAGCAGCTTAGAACAGGCTAACTACAATGAGCAGTTCTTC
D: TRBD1; V: TRBV7-2; size: .; J: TRBJ2-5; CDR3: CASSSGGQGIQYF; DNA: TGTGCCAGCAGCTCAGGGGGACAGGGGATACAGTACTTC
D: .; V: TRBV5-5; size: many; J: TRBJ2-5; CDR3: CASSPLQETQYF; DNA: TGTGCCAGCAGCCCCCTCCAAGAGACCCAGTACTTC
D: .; V: TRBV5-1; size: once; J: TRBJ2-5; CDR3: CASSFYNQETQYF; DNA: TGCGCCAGCAGCTTTTATAACCAAGAGACCCAGTACTTC
D: TRBD2; V: TRBV7-8; size: few; J: TRBJ2-1; CDR3: CASSHKERGEPAANEQFF; DNA: TGTGCCAGCAGCCACAAGGAGCGGGGGGAACCTGCGGCTAATGAGCAGTTCTTC
D: TRBD1; V: TRBV12-3/TRBV12-4; size: few; J: TRBJ2-7; CDR3: CASRSAGQGGYEQYF; DNA: TGTGCCAGCAGATCAGCGGGACAGGGTGGGTACGAGCAGTACTTC
D: .; V: TRBV29-1; size: few; J: TRBJ2-7; CDR3: CSVDGQHSYEQYF; DNA: TGCAGCGTCGACGGACAGCACTCCTACGAGCAGTACTTC
D: .; V: TRBV7-9; size: few; J: TRBJ2-5; CDR3: CASSRSSGQETQYF; DNA: TGTGCCAGCAGCCGATCGAGCGGCCAAGAGACCCAGTACTTC
D: .; V: TRBV5-1; size: many; J: TRBJ1-5; CDR3: CASSLQALGGNQPQHF; DNA: TGCGCCAGCAGCCTCCAGGCCCTAGGCGGCAATCAGCCCCAGCATTTT
D: .; V: TRBV2; size: few; J: TRBJ2-3; CDR3: CASSEGEGTQYF; DNA: TGTGCCAGCAGTGAAGGGGAAGGCACGCAGTATTTT
D: .; V: TRBV29-1; size: once; J: TRBJ1-1; CDR3: CSVLDRHTEAFF; DNA: TGCAGCGTACTAGACAGGCACACTGAAGCTTTCTTT
D: .; V: TRBV12-3/TRBV12-4; size: few; J: TRBJ1-5; CDR3: CASSLAVQPQHF; DNA: TGTGCCAGCAGTTTAGCAGTTCAGCCCCAGCATTTT
D: TRBD1; V: TRBV29-1; size: .; J: TRBJ2-7; CDR3: CSVLQSPGQGALYEQYF; DNA: TGCAGCGTCCTCCAAAGCCCCGGACAGGGGGCACTATACGAGCAGTACTTC
D: .; V: TRBV7-9; size: .; J: TRBJ2-5; CDR3: CASSVGQWKETQYF; DNA: TGTGCCAGCAGCGTAGGACAGTGGAAAGAGACCCAGTACTTC
D: .; V: TRBV12-3/TRBV12-4; size: few; J: TRBJ1-2; CDR3: CASNRGSYYGYTF; DNA: TGTGCCAGCAACAGAGGGTCCTACTATGGCTACACCTTC
D: TRBD1; V: TRBV7-9; size: .; J: TRBJ1-1; CDR3: CASGNRDRGTEAFF; DNA: TGTGCCAGCGGCAACCGGGACAGGGGAACTGAAGCTTTCTTT
D: .; V: TRBV29-1; size: few; J: TRBJ2-7; CDR3: CSVRGQLTHEQYF; DNA: TGCAGCGTTCGGGGGCAGCTAACCCACGAGCAGTACTTC
D: TRBD2; V: TRBV5-1; size: .; J: TRBJ2-1; CDR3: CASSLGGLAGGPDHEQFF; DNA: TGCGCCAGCAGCTTGGGGGGACTAGCGGGAGGGCCTGATCATGAGCAGTTCTTC
D: .; V: TRBV7-9; size: .; J: TRBJ2-5; CDR3: CASSPLAKETQYF; DNA: TGTGCCAGCAGCCCTCTAGCGAAGGAGACCCAGTACTTC
D: TRBD1; V: TRBV24-1; size: .; J: TRBJ2-1; CDR3: CATGAQGTGEQFF; DNA: TGTGCCACCGGCGCACAGGGGACAGGGGAGCAGTTCTTC
D: .; V: TRBV21-1; size: few; J: TRBJ1-2; CDR3: CASSNRRGGEAGYTF; DNA: TGTGCCAGCAGCAACCGGAGAGGGGGCGAGGCTGGCTACACCTTC
D: .; V: TRBV20-1; size: .; J: TRBJ1-4; CDR3: CSARRAGDEKLFF; DNA: TGCAGTGCTAGACGGGCTGGGGATGAAAAACTGTTTTTT
D: .; V: TRBV5-1; size: .; J: TRBJ1-1; CDR3: CASSLATPNTEAFF; DNA: TGCGCCAGCAGCTTGGCGACACCGAACACTGAAGCTTTCTTT
D: .; V: TRBV6-2/TRBV6-3; size: few; J: TRBJ2-5; CDR3: CASSYSFTDQETQYF; DNA: TGTGCCAGCAGTTACTCGTTCACAGACCAAGAGACCCAGTACTTC
D: TRBD2; V: TRBV20-1; size: .; J: TRBJ2-3; CDR3: CSARPVAGDLDTQYF; DNA: TGCAGTGCCAGGCCCGTTGCGGGGGACCTCGATACGCAGTATTTT
D: .; V: TRBV6-6; size: .; J: TRBJ1-1; CDR3: CASSQSLGPEAFF; DNA: TGTGCCAGCAGCCAGTCACTGGGGCCTGAAGCTTTCTTT
D: TRBD2; V: TRBV2; size: .; J: TRBJ2-7; CDR3: CASSRRLAGTVSSYNEQYF; DNA: TGTGCCAGCAGTAGAAGACTAGCGGGAACGGTCAGCTCCTACAATGAGCAGTACTTC
D: .; V: TRBV27; size: .; J: TRBJ1-2; CDR3: CASSSGTTGYTF; DNA: TGTGCCAGCAGTTCCGGGACAACCGGCTACACCTTC